This T cell receptor (beta chain) was captured by sequencing in a study of regulatory T cells in long-lasting Graves disease. Turning to the study itself: Graves' disease counted as persistent after over 5 years of antithyroid drugs with positive TSH receptor antibodies.

Regarding time point: persistent/refractory GD, antithyroid drugs over 5 years with positive TRAb. There was RNA extracted from PBMCs, and the TCR library was made from it. Patients all came to the study from an endocrinology department in Xi'an, China. Study observations and caveats: The number of shared public clonotypes was higher in persistent patients (around 2,700) than new patients (966).

iRepertoire HTBI primers and Arm-PCR of CDR3 regions built TCR beta libraries. Original data processing: Across all samples, about 60 TRBV segments and 14 TRBJ segments were identified. In TCRdb, the multiplex PCR reads were re-called with MiXCR into one record per CDR3 protein. TCRdb, not the authors, supplied the V and J calls. Altogether roughly 300,000 distinct CDR3 sequences are present, around 23% being singletons, with the ten largest covering 56%. Germline CDR1 DFQATT, CDR2 SNEGSKA (reference sequence). The CDR3 loop spans 11 amino acids. Trimming left V 5 bases short and J 5 bases short, with 9 bases between. Regarding this clonotype: The target antigen is unknown.

The chain carries TRBV20-1 and TRBJ1-1; D is unresolved. This TCR derives from a female donor with Graves disease. The source was peripheral blood mononuclear cells (PBMCs), collected when the disease was refractory, from a patient treated with antithyroid drugs. Here the CDR3 reads CSAQMGTEAFF. In DNA, the CDR3 is TGCAGTGCTCAAATGGGGACTGAAGCTTTCTTT.